This T cell receptor (beta chain) came from a study of T cell repertoires in cytomegalovirus infection. Study overall: It was the public TCR beta signatures that indicated both CMV infection and matching HLA type.

In this sample, this clonotype turned up a few times. Its antigen is as yet unknown. From the reads, TCRdb called clonotypes with MiXCR, one entry per CDR3 protein. The sample includes 500,000 or so distinct CDR3 sequences, about 17% of them seen just once. Regarding the study as a whole: HLA-C-restricted CMV clonotypes gave the most frequent clonotype in two of eight donors. Identification of carriers of CMV plus the relevant HLA was achieved through cumulative public TCR beta family frequency.

Germline loops: CDR1 MNHNS, CDR2 SASEGT. Trimming pared 3 bases from V and 10 bases from J, leaving 15 bases between. The CDR3 spans 13 residues. The receptor was derived from a human donor in good health (CMV status not recorded). Some clones in this sample may be carry-over from other donors' samples. Material for sequencing was CD8+ T cells from PBMCs. The chain combines TRBV6-1 with TRBJ1-1; the D gene is possibly TRBD1 (6 bases). The CDR3 protein is CASSDQQGTGAFF. The CDR3 coding sequence is TGTGCCAGCAGTGACCAACAGGGAACAGGAGCTTTCTTT.